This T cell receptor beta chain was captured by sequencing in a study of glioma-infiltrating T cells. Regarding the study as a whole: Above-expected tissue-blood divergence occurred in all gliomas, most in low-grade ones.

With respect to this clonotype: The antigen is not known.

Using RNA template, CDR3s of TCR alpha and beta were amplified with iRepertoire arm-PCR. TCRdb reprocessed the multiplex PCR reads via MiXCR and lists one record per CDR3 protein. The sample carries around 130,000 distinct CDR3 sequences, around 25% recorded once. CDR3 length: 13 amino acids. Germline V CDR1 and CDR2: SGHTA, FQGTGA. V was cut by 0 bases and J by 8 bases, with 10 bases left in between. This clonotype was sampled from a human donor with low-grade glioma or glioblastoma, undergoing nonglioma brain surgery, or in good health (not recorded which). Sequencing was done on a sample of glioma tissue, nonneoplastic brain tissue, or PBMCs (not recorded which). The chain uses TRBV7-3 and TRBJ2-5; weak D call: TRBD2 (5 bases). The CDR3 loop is CASSLTVSGTQYF. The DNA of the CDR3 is TGTGCCAGCAGCTTAACAGTTTCGGGAACCCAGTACTTC.